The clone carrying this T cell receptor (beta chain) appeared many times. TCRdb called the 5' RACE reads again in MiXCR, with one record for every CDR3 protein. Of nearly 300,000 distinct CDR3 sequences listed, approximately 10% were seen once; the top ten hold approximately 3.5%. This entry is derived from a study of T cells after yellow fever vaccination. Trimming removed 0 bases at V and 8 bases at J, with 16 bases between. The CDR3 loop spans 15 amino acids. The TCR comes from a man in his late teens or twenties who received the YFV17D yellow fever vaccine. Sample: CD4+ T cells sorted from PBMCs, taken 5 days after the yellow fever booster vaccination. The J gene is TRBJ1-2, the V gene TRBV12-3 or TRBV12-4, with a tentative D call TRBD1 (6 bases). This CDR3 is CASSLAHRQAAGYTF. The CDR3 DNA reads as TGTGCCAGCAGTTTAGCCCATAGACAGGCGGCAGGCTACACCTTC.